A selection of T cell receptor beta chains follows, all from one sample in a study of CD8+ T cells in alopecia areata. Assay used: immunoSEQ multiplex PCR; TCRdb lists only in-frame clones, some missing. The sample gives around 120,000 clones, 40% to 55% of which show up once; over 9.5% is in the top ten. Specimen: NKG2D-low CD8+ T cells sorted from blood. The receptor source for this set is a human donor with alopecia areata. Both conserved end residues are part of each CDR3. D genes are given only for firm matches. Size tells how often a clone was seen (once, few, many) or the class of an expanded clone, and some rows leave it out.

v_call	cdr3_length	clone_size	j_call	d_call	cdr3_aa	cdr3_nt
TRBV27	13	NA	TRBJ2-1	TRBD2	CASKLAGDNEQFF	TGTGCCAGCAAACTAGCGGGAGACAATGAGCAGTTCTTC
TRBV29-1	14	NA	TRBJ2-3	TRBD2	CSVSGLADTDTQYF	TGCAGCGTTTCTGGACTAGCGGACACAGATACGCAGTATTTT
TRBV5-4	14	NA	TRBJ2-1	NA	CASSPPVGLDEQFF	TGTGCCAGCAGCCCCCCCGTGGGTCTCGATGAGCAGTTCTTC
TRBV28	14	NA	TRBJ1-5	NA	CASSPPDSNQPQHF	TGTGCCAGCAGCCCTCCAGACAGCAATCAGCCCCAGCATTTT
TRBV29-1	11	NA	TRBJ1-4	TRBD1	CSADDRGVLFF	TGCAGCGCGGACGACAGGGGTGTATTGTTTTTT
TRBV29-1	14	NA	TRBJ2-5	NA	CSVGWARGRETQYF	TGCAGCGTTGGTTGGGCCAGGGGTCGGGAGACCCAGTACTTC
TRBV11-2	13	NA	TRBJ2-7	TRBD1	CASSLGQTYEQYF	TGTGCCAGCAGCCTGGGACAGACTTACGAGCAGTACTTC
TRBV29-1	14	few	TRBJ1-2	NA	CSVSAEGGYYGYTF	TGCAGCGTTTCCGCAGAGGGAGGGTACTATGGCTACACCTTC
TRBV30	12	once	TRBJ2-7	NA	CAWSLGVYEQYF	TGTGCCTGGAGCCTCGGCGTCTACGAGCAGTACTTC
TRBV28	14	NA	TRBJ2-7	TRBD1	CASSSGQGTYEQYF	TGTGCCAGCAGCTCGGGACAGGGGACCTACGAGCAGTACTTC
TRBV30	13	NA	TRBJ2-3	NA	CAWTGVNTDTQYF	TGTGCCTGGACAGGAGTCAACACAGATACGCAGTATTTT
TRBV27	14	NA	TRBJ1-4	NA	CASSLGRLMGKLFF	TGTGCCAGCAGTTTGGGCAGGTTGATGGGAAAACTGTTCTTT
TRBV29-1	14	few	TRBJ1-3	TRBD1	CSVVDRDSGNTIYF	TGCAGCGTGGTTGACAGGGACTCTGGAAACACCATATATTTT
TRBV30	14	NA	TRBJ2-1	TRBD2	CAWSRGEGGNEQFF	TGTGCCTGGAGTAGGGGCGAGGGAGGGAATGAGCAGTTCTTC
TRBV21-1	17	NA	TRBJ2-7	NA	CASSNVGRGAYGYEQYF	NA
TRBV27	13	NA	TRBJ2-1	NA	CASGGHGQGEQFF	TGTGCCAGCGGCGGACACGGTCAGGGTGAGCAGTTCTTC
TRBV29-1	13	NA	TRBJ2-5	NA	CSVVGAAQETQYF	TGCAGCGTCGTAGGGGCAGCGCAGGAGACCCAGTACTTC
TRBV27	17	once	TRBJ2-3	TRBD2	CASSALPGTSEWDTQYF	TGTGCCAGCAGTGCCTTACCCGGGACTAGCGAGTGGGATACGCAGTATTTT
TRBV15	14	NA	TRBJ1-1	NA	CATSREGINTEAFF	TGTGCCACCAGCAGAGAAGGGATAAACACTGAAGCTTTCTTT
TRBV28	16	NA	TRBJ2-1	TRBD2	CASSPRLGEGRHEQFF	TGTGCCAGCAGCCCCCGCCTGGGGGAGGGCCGCCATGAGCAGTTCTTC
TRBV29-1	13	few	TRBJ2-2	NA	CSVELTNTGELFF	TGCAGCGTTGAACTCACGAACACCGGGGAGCTGTTTTTT
TRBV29-1	13	few	TRBJ2-7	NA	CSVEARDTYEQYF	TGCAGCGTTGAAGCCCGGGACACCTACGAGCAGTACTTC
TRBV29-1	12	once	TRBJ2-3	NA	CSEGLGADTQYF	TGCAGCGAGGGGTTAGGGGCAGATACGCAGTATTTT
TRBV29-1	13	NA	TRBJ2-2	NA	CSARNRDAGELFF	TGCAGCGCCAGAAACAGGGACGCCGGGGAGCTGTTTTTT
TRBV29-1	13	NA	TRBJ1-1	NA	CSVEGGVDTEAFF	TGCAGCGTTGAAGGAGGGGTGGACACTGAAGCTTTCTTT
TRBV25-1	12	NA	TRBJ2-5	NA	CASVGGRETQYF	TGTGCCAGCGTGGGTGGGCGAGAGACCCAGTACTTC
TRBV29-1	13	NA	TRBJ2-1	NA	CSVGPVSYNEQFF	TGCAGCGTTGGGCCGGTATCCTACAATGAGCAGTTCTTC
TRBV7-9	15	few	TRBJ2-3	NA	CASSLPQGGTDTQYF	TGTGCCAGCAGCCTCCCCCAGGGCGGCACAGATACGCAGTATTTT
TRBV18	13	few	TRBJ2-7	NA	CASSPESSYEQYF	TGTGCCAGCTCACCAGAATCATCCTACGAGCAGTACTTC
TRBV28	17	few	TRBJ1-5	TRBD1	CASSTYRDRGGNQPQHF	TGTGCCAGCAGCACCTACCGGGACAGGGGGGGCAATCAGCCCCAGCATTTT
TRBV29-1	13	NA	TRBJ2-1	NA	CSVVWLVVNEQFF	TGCAGCGTTGTTTGGCTAGTGGTCAATGAGCAGTTCTTC
TRBV4-1	14	NA	TRBJ1-1	NA	CASRQVEGETEAFF	TGCGCCAGCAGGCAAGTAGAGGGAGAAACTGAAGCTTTCTTT
TRBV25-1	10	NA	TRBJ2-7	NA	CASSANEQYF	TGTGCCAGCAGTGCCAACGAGCAGTACTTC
TRBV30	12	NA	TRBJ1-2	TRBD1	CAWTGGQPPYTF	TGTGCCTGGACGGGGGGACAGCCGCCCTACACCTTC
TRBV27	12	NA	TRBJ2-7	NA	CASSSGAYEQYF	TGTGCCAGCAGTTCAGGCGCCTACGAGCAGTACTTC
TRBV29-1	11	few	TRBJ2-2	NA	CSVLHTGELFF	TGCAGCGTACTACACACCGGGGAGCTGTTTTTT
TRBV2	14	NA	TRBJ2-3	TRBD1	CAGSGTGDTDTQYF	TGTGCCGGCTCCGGGACAGGGGACACAGATACGCAGTATTTT
TRBV7-9	14	few	TRBJ2-5	TRBD1	CASSPGQGKETQYF	TGTGCCAGCAGCCCGGGACAGGGAAAAGAGACCCAGTACTTC
TRBV29-1	15	few	TRBJ2-1	TRBD2	CSVVRLAGDLNEQFF	TGCAGCGTTGTACGTCTGGCGGGAGATTTGAATGAGCAGTTCTTC
TRBV29-1	11	few	TRBJ2-1	NA	CSVDTPNEQFF	TGCAGCGTAGATACCCCGAATGAGCAGTTCTTC
TRBV28	13	NA	TRBJ1-5	TRBD1	CASRTGGGQPQHF	TGTGCCAGCAGAACAGGGGGCGGGCAGCCCCAGCATTTT
TRBV19	14	NA	TRBJ2-5	NA	CASSFRMEQETQYF	TGTGCCAGTAGTTTCCGGATGGAGCAAGAGACCCAGTACTTC
TRBV2	13	few	TRBJ2-7	NA	CASSEDPGDEQYF	TGTGCCAGCAGTGAAGACCCCGGGGACGAGCAGTACTTC
TRBV11-2	13	NA	TRBJ1-5	NA	CASSWGLNQPQHF	TGTGCCAGCAGCTGGGGGCTTAATCAGCCCCAGCATTTT
TRBV2	14	NA	TRBJ2-7	TRBD2	CASHLAGERYEQYF	TGTGCCAGCCACCTAGCGGGAGAGCGATACGAGCAGTACTTC
TRBV29-1	14	NA	TRBJ1-1	NA	CSVEGGEVDTEAFF	TGCAGCGTTGAAGGGGGGGAAGTGGACACTGAAGCTTTCTTT
TRBV14	14	NA	TRBJ1-1	NA	CASSQDLDDREAFF	TGTGCCAGCAGCCAAGATCTTGATGACAGAGAAGCTTTCTTT
TRBV27	12	NA	TRBJ2-2	NA	CASSTNTGELFF	TGTGCCAGCAGTACCAACACCGGGGAGCTGTTTTTT
TRBV30	14	NA	TRBJ1-1	NA	CAWSSPGRNTEAFF	TGTGCCTGGAGCTCCCCCGGGAGGAACACTGAAGCTTTCTTT
TRBV29-1	12	few	TRBJ1-1	NA	CSVTQMNTEAFF	TGCAGCGTTACTCAGATGAACACTGAAGCTTTCTTT
TRBV2	14	few	TRBJ2-1	NA	CASSPADGWNEQFF	TGTGCCAGCAGTCCTGCTGACGGGTGGAATGAGCAGTTCTTC
TRBV23-1	18	once	TRBJ1-2	NA	CASSPILPYYMAMKRYTF	TGCGCCAGCAGTCCGATCCTCCCCTACTATATGGCTATGAAACGCTACACCTTC
TRBV5-6	13	NA	TRBJ2-3	NA	CASSPIQADTQYF	TGTGCCAGCAGCCCGATTCAGGCGGATACGCAGTATTTT
TRBV28	15	NA	TRBJ2-3	NA	CASSLPLRGTDTQYF	TGTGCCAGCAGTTTGCCACTCAGGGGCACAGATACGCAGTATTTT
TRBV29-1	12	NA	TRBJ1-2	NA	CSVETEDYGYTF	TGCAGCGTTGAAACAGAAGACTATGGCTACACCTTC